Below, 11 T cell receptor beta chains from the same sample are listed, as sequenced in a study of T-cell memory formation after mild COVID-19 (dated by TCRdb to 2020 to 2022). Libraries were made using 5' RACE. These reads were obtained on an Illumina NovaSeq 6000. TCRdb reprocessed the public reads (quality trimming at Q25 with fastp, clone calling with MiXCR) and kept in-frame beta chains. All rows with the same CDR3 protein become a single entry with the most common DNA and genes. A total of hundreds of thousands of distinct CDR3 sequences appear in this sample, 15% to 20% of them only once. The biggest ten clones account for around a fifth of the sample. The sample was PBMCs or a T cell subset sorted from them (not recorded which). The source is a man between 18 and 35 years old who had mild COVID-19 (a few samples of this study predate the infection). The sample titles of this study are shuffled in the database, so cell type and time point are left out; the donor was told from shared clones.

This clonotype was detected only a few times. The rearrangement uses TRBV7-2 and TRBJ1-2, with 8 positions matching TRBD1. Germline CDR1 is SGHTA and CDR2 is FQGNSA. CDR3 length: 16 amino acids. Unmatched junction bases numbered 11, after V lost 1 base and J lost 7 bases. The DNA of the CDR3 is TGTGCCAGCAGCTTAGGGCCCCTGACAGGGGATCTTGGCTACACCTTC. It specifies CASSLGPLTGDLGYTF.

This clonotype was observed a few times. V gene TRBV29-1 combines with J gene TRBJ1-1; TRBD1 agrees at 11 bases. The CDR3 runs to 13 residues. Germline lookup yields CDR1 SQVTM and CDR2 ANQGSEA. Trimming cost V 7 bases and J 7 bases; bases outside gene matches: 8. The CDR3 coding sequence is TGCAGCGCAGGACAGGGGGCCGACGGTGAAGCTTTCTTT. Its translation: CSAGQGADGEAFF.

In DNA, the CDR3 is TGTGCCAGCAGCGGTCGGGGGGGCCTTAACAATGAGCAGTTCTTC. It translates to CASSGRGGLNNEQFF. The chain combines TRBV7-3 with TRBJ2-1; 8 bases fit TRBD2. The germline V gene has CDR1 SGHTA and CDR2 FQGTGA. Losses at the gene ends were 5 bases for V and 5 bases for J; bases not matched to a gene: 8. This CDR3 contains 15 residues.

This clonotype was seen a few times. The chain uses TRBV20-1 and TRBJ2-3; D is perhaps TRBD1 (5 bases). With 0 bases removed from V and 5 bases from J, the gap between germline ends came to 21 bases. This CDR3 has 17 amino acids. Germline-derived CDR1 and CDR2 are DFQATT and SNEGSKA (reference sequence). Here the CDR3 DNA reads TGCAGTGCTAGAGATAGGTTGGCAGGCAAAACAGGAGATACGCAGTATTTT. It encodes CSARDRLAGKTGDTQYF.

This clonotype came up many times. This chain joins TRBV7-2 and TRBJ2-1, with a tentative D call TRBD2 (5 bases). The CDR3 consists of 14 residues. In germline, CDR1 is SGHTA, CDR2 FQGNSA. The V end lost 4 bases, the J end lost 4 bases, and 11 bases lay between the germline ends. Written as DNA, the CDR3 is TGTGCCAGCAGCTCACGAACGGGGTACAATGAGCAGTTCTTC. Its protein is CASSSRTGYNEQFF.

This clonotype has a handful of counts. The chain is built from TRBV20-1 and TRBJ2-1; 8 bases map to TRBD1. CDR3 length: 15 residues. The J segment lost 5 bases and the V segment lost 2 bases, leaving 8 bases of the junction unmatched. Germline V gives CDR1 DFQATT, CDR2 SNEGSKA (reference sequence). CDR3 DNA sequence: TGCAGTGCTAGACGTACAGGGGGAGGCCACAATGAGCAGTTCTTC. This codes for CSARRTGGGHNEQFF.

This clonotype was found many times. The CDR3 coding sequence is TGTGCCAGCAGTTCCTCGACCGGGGAGCTGTTTTTT. Translation gives CASSSSTGELFF. The chain couples TRBV7-2 to TRBJ2-2; D remains unclear. Germline loops: CDR1 SGHTA, CDR2 FQGNSA. Trimming removed 6 bases at V and 5 bases at J, with 7 bases between. The CDR3 is 12 amino acids.

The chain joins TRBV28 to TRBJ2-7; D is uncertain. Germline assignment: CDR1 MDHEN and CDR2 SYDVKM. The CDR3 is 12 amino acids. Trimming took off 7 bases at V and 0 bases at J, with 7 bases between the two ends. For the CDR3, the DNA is TGTGCCAGCACTTCAAACTCCTACGAGCAGTACTTC. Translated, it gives CASTSNSYEQYF.

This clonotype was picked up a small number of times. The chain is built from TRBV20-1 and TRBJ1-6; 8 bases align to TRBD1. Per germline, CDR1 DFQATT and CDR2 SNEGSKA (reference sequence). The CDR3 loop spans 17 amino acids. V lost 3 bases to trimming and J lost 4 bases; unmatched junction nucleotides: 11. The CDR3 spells CSARGGRTGLYNSPLHF. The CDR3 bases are TGCAGTGCTAGGGGAGGCCGGACAGGGCTTTATAATTCACCCCTCCACTTT.

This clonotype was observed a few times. The CDR3 DNA follows: TGTGCCAGCGGGGGAGGGGGTCAGCCCCAGCATTTT. Translated: CASGGGGQPQHF. The V gene is TRBV2, the J gene TRBJ1-5; possibly TRBD1 for D (6 bases). The CDR3 sequence is 12 residues long. CDR1 is SNHLY, CDR2 FYNNEI, per germline. With 8 bases removed from V and 6 bases from J, the gap between germline ends came to 11 bases.

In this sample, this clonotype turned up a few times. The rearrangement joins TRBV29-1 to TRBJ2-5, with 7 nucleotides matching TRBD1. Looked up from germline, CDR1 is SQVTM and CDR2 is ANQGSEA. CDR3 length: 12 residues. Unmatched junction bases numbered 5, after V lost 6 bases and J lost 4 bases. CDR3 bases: TGCAGCGTGGGTGACAGGGTAGAGACCCAGTACTTC. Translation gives CSVGDRVETQYF. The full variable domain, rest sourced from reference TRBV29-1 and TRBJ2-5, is SAVISQKPSRDICQRGTSLTIQCQVDSQVTMMFWYRQQPGQSLTLIATANQGSEATYESGFVIDKFPISRPNLTFSTLTVSNMSPEDSSIYLCSVGDRVETQYFGPGTRLLVL.